This is a list of T cell receptor beta chains from one sample in a study of T cells in Graves' hyperthyroidism and ophthalmopathy. TCRdb reprocessed the multiplex PCR reads with MiXCR, giving one entry per CDR3 protein. The table lists about 52,000 distinct CDR3 sequences, less than 60% of them singletons. Sequenced sample: blood. These receptors were obtained from a woman in her forties or fifties with Graves' ophthalmopathy. Each CDR3 is given with its conserved first and last residue. The D gene is left open where the match is weak. Some rows have no size entry. The others give once, few or many, or a class for an expanded clone.

CSARGQGSSGANVLTF	TGCAGTGCTAGAGGACAGGGAAGCTCTGGGGCCAACGTCCTGACTTTC	TRBV20-1	TRBJ2-6	TRBD1	many
CASSEERQGEQYF	TGTGCCAGCAGTGAAGAAAGACAGGGGGAGCAGTACTTC	TRBV2	TRBJ2-7	TRBD1	.
CASSLGQGVASPLHF	TGTGCCAGCAGCTTAGGTCAGGGAGTTGCGTCACCCCTCCACTTT	TRBV11-2	TRBJ1-6	.	many
CASSSVLLDPDTQYF	TGTGCCAGCAGTTCTGTACTCTTGGACCCAGATACGCAGTATTTT	TRBV28	TRBJ2-3	.	many
CASSSGLAGVLSSYNEQFF	TGTGCCAGCAGCTCCGGACTAGCGGGAGTCCTCAGCTCCTACAATGAGCAGTTCTTC	TRBV13	TRBJ2-1	TRBD2	many
CAIEISGSGYNEQYF	TGTGCCATAGAAATTAGCGGGAGTGGATACAATGAGCAGTATTTT	TRBV19	TRBJ2-3	TRBD2	.
CASSSRDRGVRNSPLHF	TGTGCCAGCAGCTCCCGGGACAGGGGAGTGAGGAATTCACCCCTCCACTTT	TRBV5-5	TRBJ1-6	TRBD1	many
CASSQDLGQPQHF	TGCGCCAGCAGCCAAGATCTCGGTCAGCCCCAGCATTTT	TRBV4-3	TRBJ1-5	.	many
CASSLGAINEKLFF	TGTGCCAGTAGTCTGGGGGCCATTAATGAAAAACTGTTTTTT	TRBV19	TRBJ1-4	.	.
CASSLGTASTDTQYF	TGCGCCAGCAGCTTGGGAACAGCGAGCACAGATACGCAGTATTTT	TRBV5-1	TRBJ2-3	.	many
CATTGPQGDAYERYF	TGTGCCACTACGGGCCCCCAAGGGGATGCCTACGAGCGGTACTTC	TRBV6-1	TRBJ2-7	.	.
CASNLGRDGRTQYF	TGTGCCAGCAACTTAGGGCGGGACGGTCGGACCCAGTACTTC	TRBV7-2	TRBJ2-5	.	many
CAISESAGGNQETQYF	TGTGCCATCAGTGAGTCCGCGGGAGGGAACCAAGAGACCCAGTACTTC	TRBV10-3	TRBJ2-5	TRBD2	many
CASSHGAVPEAFF	TGTGCCAGCAGCCATGGGGCGGTTCCTGAAGCTTTCTTT	TRBV14	TRBJ1-1	.	.
CASSEGTDNYGYTF	TGTGCCAGCAGTGAAGGGACAGATAACTATGGCTACACCTTC	TRBV25-1	TRBJ1-2	TRBD1	.
CASSPRTSGSDTQYF	TGTGCCAGCTCACCGAGGACTAGCGGTTCAGATACGCAGTATTTT	TRBV10-3	TRBJ2-3	TRBD2	few
CSARVQDRGYESPLHF	TGCAGTGCTAGAGTTCAGGATAGGGGTTATGAATCACCCCTCCACTTT	TRBV20-1	TRBJ1-6	.	.
CSARISGENSYEQYF	TGCAGTGCTAGGATTAGCGGGGAAAACTCCTACGAGCAGTACTTC	TRBV20-1	TRBJ2-7	TRBD2	.
CASSRDSASPLHF	TGTGCCAGCAGCCGGGACAGCGCATCACCCCTCCACTTT	TRBV6-5	TRBJ1-6	TRBD1	many
CASRGAAYEQYF	TGTGCCAGTCGGGGGGCCGCCTACGAGCAGTACTTC	TRBV27	TRBJ2-7	.	many
CASSEGGTIKRERFF	TGTGCCAGCAGTGAAGGGGGGACGATTAAACGTGAGCGGTTCTTC	TRBV6-1	TRBJ2-1	.	.
CASSLENGNAYEQYF	TGTGCTAGCAGCTTAGAAAATGGAAACGCCTACGAGCAGTACTTC	TRBV7-2	TRBJ2-7	.	.
CASSSTGGVEQYF	TGTGCCAGTAGTTCCACAGGGGGCGTCGAGCAGTACTTC	TRBV19	TRBJ2-7	TRBD1	once
CASSPLDRGHSSPLHF	TGTGCCAGCAGCCCGTTGGACAGGGGGCACAGTTCACCCCTCCACTTT	TRBV7-3	TRBJ1-6	TRBD1	once
CASSEFGTGANEQFF	TGTGCCAGCAGTGAATTCGGGACAGGGGCGAATGAGCAGTTCTTC	TRBV2	TRBJ2-1	TRBD1	once
CASSFDAGRFDGYTF	TGTGCCAGCAGTTTTGACGCGGGGCGATTTGATGGCTACACCTTC	TRBV7-3	TRBJ1-2	.	.
CASFQGDGNTIYF	TGTGCCAGCTTTCAGGGGGATGGAAACACCATATATTTT	TRBV28	TRBJ1-3	TRBD1	many
CASSPGDYGYTF	TGTGCCAGCAGCCCTGGGGATTATGGCTACACCTTT	TRBV7-9	TRBJ1-2	.	.
CASSPGRQETQYF	TGTGCCAGCAGTCCAGGGCGCCAAGAGACCCAGTACTTC	TRBV2	TRBJ2-5	.	.